This paragraph covers one TCR beta chain sequence. Sequencing was performed with immunoSEQ multiplex PCR; in TCRdb, only in-frame clones are kept and a portion is missing. The table lists around 40,000 clones, 80% to 90% of them singletons. The data are from a study of OX40 agonist ivuxolimab in advanced cancers. As for the study in general: Patients were treated with intravenous ivuxolimab, dosed at 0.01 to 10 mg/kg and infused every 2 weeks. The study reported partial responses in three patients: one hepatocellular carcinoma, two cutaneous melanoma.

The J segment lost 4 bases and the V segment lost 4 bases, leaving 10 bases of the junction unmatched. The CDR3 covers 16 residues. Germline V gene data show CDR1 as MGHRA and CDR2 as YSYEKL. The source is an adult with an advanced solid tumor such as melanoma, head and neck, liver or kidney cancer. The chain links TRBV4-1 to TRBJ1-2; 9 bases fit TRBD1. The sample was CD4+ or CD8+ T cells sorted from blood, taken in a trial of the OX40 agonist ivuxolimab. CDR3 region: CASSRLLDRGGYGYTF. The CDR3 DNA sequence: TGCGCCAGCAGCCGACTCCTGGACAGGGGCGGCTATGGCTACACCTTC.